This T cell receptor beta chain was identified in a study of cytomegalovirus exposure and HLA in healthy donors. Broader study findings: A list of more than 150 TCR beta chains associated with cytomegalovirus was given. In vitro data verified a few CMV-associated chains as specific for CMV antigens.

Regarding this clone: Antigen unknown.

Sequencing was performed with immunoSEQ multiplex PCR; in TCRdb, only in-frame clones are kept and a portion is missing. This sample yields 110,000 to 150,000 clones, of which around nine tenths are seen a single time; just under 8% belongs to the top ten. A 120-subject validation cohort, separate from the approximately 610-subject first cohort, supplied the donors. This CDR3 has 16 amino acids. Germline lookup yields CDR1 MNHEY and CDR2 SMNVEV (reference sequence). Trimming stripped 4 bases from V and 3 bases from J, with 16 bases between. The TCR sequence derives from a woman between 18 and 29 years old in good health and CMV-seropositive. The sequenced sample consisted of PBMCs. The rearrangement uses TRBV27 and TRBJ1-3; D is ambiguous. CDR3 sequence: CASSSSGRRNGNTIYF. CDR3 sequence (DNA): TGTGCCAGCAGTTCCTCCGGGAGGAGGAATGGAAACACCATATATTTT.